These 31 T cell receptor beta chains were sequenced from one sample in a study of blood T cell repertoires in COVID-19. The assay was immunoSEQ multiplex PCR, and TCRdb's table has in-frame clones only and misses some. The repertoire holds under 85,000 clones, with over 75% as singletons. Sample: peripheral blood. The receptors here all came from a human donor in a cohort sampled during active COVID-19.

This clone was recorded only once. The chain is built from TRBV5-1 and TRBJ2-1; TRBD2 aligns across 7 bases. Trimming took 5 bases from V and 9 from J; bases not matched to a gene: 11. Looked up from germline, CDR1 is SGHRS and CDR2 is YFSETQ. The CDR3 length is 14 residues. The CDR3 loop reads CASSKGAGSIEQFF. The CDR3 coding sequence is TGCGCCAGCAGTAAGGGAGCGGGGTCGATTGAGCAGTTCTTC.

In its sample, this clone was seen a few times. The chain has TRBV5-6 and TRBJ2-7; maybe TRBD1 (5 bases). The V gene's germline CDR1 is SGHDT and CDR2 YYEEEE. This CDR3 spans 14 amino acids. V gave up 0 bases and J gave up 2 bases, with 9 bases separating them. CDR3 residues: CASSLADSPYEQYF. In nucleotides, the CDR3 is TGTGCCAGCAGCTTGGCCGACAGCCCCTACGAGCAGTACTTC. Looking up the rest from reference TRBV5-6 and TRBJ2-7 gives the full variable domain: DAGVTQSPTHLIKTRGQQVTLRCSPKSGHDTVSWYQQALGQGPQFIFQYYEEEERQRGNFPDRFSGHQFPNYSSELNVNALLLGDSALYLCASSLADSPYEQYFGPGTRLTVT.

This clone showed up just a few times. The chain has TRBV5-1 and TRBJ1-1; 9 bases align to TRBD1. The CDR3 contains 14 residues. Germline CDR1 reads SGHRS; CDR2 reads YFSETQ. The junction had 5 bases not matched to a gene; V was cut back by 5 bases and J by 3 bases. This CDR3 reads CASRAGTGHTEAFF. The CDR3 DNA reads as TGCGCCAGCAGGGCCGGGACAGGGCACACTGAAGCTTTCTTT.

The J gene is TRBJ1-2, the V gene TRBV7-2; TRBD1 agrees at 11 bases. CDR1 and CDR2 (germline): SGHTA, FQGNSA. The V segment lost 0 bases and the J segment 5 bases; nucleotides outside the gene matches: 2. The CDR3 runs to 15 residues. CDR3 sequence reads: CASSLAGTGGYGYTF. The CDR3, as DNA: TGTGCCAGCAGCTTAGCTGGGACAGGGGGTTATGGCTACACCTTC.

The CDR3 protein is CARRAGVGYEQYF. Written as DNA, the CDR3 is TGCGCGAGAAGGGCAGGGGTAGGCTACGAGCAGTACTTC. The chain has TRBV5-1 and TRBJ2-7; possible D gene TRBD1, 6 bases. The V gene's germline CDR1 is SGHRS and CDR2 YFSETQ. CDR3 length equals 13 residues.

This clone was counted only a few times. The V and J genes are TRBV5-1 and TRBJ1-2; TRBD1 agrees at 7 bases. Germline V gives CDR1 SGHRS, CDR2 YFSETQ. Trimming removed 4 bases from V and 3 bases from J; junction bases left unmatched: 3. The CDR3 length is 13 residues. The CDR3 loop reads CASSVGQHYGYTF. CDR3 DNA sequence: TGCGCCAGCAGCGTGGGACAGCACTATGGCTACACCTTC.

V is TRBV4-3 and J is TRBJ2-2, with D unclear. Germline-derived CDR1 and CDR2 are LGHNA and YSLEER. V dropped 4 bases and J dropped 0 bases, with 3 bases sitting between them. The CDR3 spans 13 residues. The DNA of the CDR3 is TGCGCCAGCAGCCTAGCGAACACCGGGGAGCTGTTTTTT. As protein: CASSLANTGELFF.

This chain joins TRBV21-1 and TRBJ2-6; TRBD2, the table's D call, was not compared with the DNA. TRBV21-1 is a listed pseudogene. CDR3 length: 18 amino acids. This CDR3 reads CASSKGRLAGLGANVLTF. CDR3 sequence (DNA): TGTGCCAGCAGCAAAGGTAGGCTAGCGGGGCTTGGGGCCAACGTCCTGACTTTC.

The chain recombines TRBV28 with TRBJ2-1; D is unresolved. CDR3 length: 14 amino acids. CDR1 MDHEN and CDR2 SYDVKM come from the germline V gene. Trimming removed 7 bases at V and 0 bases at J, with 10 bases between. The CDR3 sequence: CASTLSPSYNEQFF. Here the CDR3 DNA reads TGTGCCAGCACCCTGTCCCCCTCCTACAATGAGCAGTTCTTC.

V and J are TRBV15 and TRBJ1-5; D remains unclear. The CDR3 covers 16 residues. Germline V gives CDR1 LNHNV, CDR2 YYDKDF (reference sequence). The V gene lost 0 bases and the J gene lost 2 bases, with 11 bases spanning the gap. CDR3 coding DNA: TGTGCCACCAGCAGAGACAGCGCAGAGGGCAATCAGCCCCAGCATTTT. Translation: CATSRDSAEGNQPQHF.

V and J are TRBV11-2 and TRBJ2-3; D is perhaps TRBD2 (7 bases). CDR1 and CDR2 from the germline V gene are SGHAT and FQNNGV. Trimming took 0 bases from V and 1 from J, leaving 11 bases between them. The CDR3 sequence is 16 residues long. The CDR3 DNA follows: TGTGCCAGCAGCTTAGAACGGCGGGGGCGCACAGATACGCAGTATTTT. It specifies CASSLERRGRTDTQYF.

J is TRBJ1-5 and V is TRBV10-3, with 9 bases fitting TRBD1. V shed 6 bases, J shed 5 bases, and the junction held 5 bases outside the gene matches. This CDR3 has 14 amino acids. The germline CDR1 and CDR2 sequences are ENHRY and SYGVKD. The CDR3 is CAIRTGGPDQPQHF. The CDR3 DNA reads TGTGCCATCAGGACAGGGGGTCCGGATCAGCCCCAGCATTTT.

CDR3 nucleotides: TGTGCCAGCTCACCCGGTATCGAAGAGACCCAGTACTTC. Its protein product is CASSPGIEETQYF. The gene calls are TRBV18 and TRBJ2-5; D is undetermined. The length of the CDR3 is 13 residues. Between the trimmed V and J ends, which lost 3 bases and 3 bases, there was a span of 8 bases. Germline-derived CDR1 and CDR2 are KGHSH and LQKENI. The full variable domain, in which reference TRBV18 and TRBJ2-5 provide the parts outside the CDR3, is NAGVMQNPRHLVRRRGQEARLRCSPMKGHSHVYWYRQLPEEGLKFMVYLQKENIIDESGMPKERFSAEFPKEGPSILRIQQVVRGDSAAYFCASSPGIEETQYFGPGTRLLVL.

CDR3 in amino acids: CASSYLGDRGVGGYTF. CDR3 sequence (DNA): TGTGCCAGCAGCTACTTGGGCGACAGGGGGGTCGGTGGCTACACCTTC. The genes are TRBV5-6 and TRBJ1-2; TRBD1 matches at 9 bases. After removal of 3 bases from V and 7 bases from J, the junction contained 13 bases not matched to a gene. Germline V gene sequence: CDR1 SGHDT, CDR2 YYEEEE. CDR3 length: 16 amino acids.

The gene calls are TRBV4-1 and TRBJ2-7; perhaps TRBD2 as D (6 bases). The V end was cut by 0 bases, the J end by 0 bases, with 12 bases between. Germline values: CDR1 MGHRA, CDR2 YSYEKL. The length of the CDR3 is 16 residues. The CDR3 loop reads CASSQDRGTGSYEQYF. CDR3 in DNA: TGCGCCAGCAGCCAAGATCGGGGGACGGGCTCCTACGAGCAGTACTTC.

The chain uses TRBV4-1 and TRBJ2-7, with TRBD2 matching over 7 bases. This CDR3 has 16 residues. Germline V gene sequence: CDR1 MGHRA, CDR2 YSYEKL. The V segment lost 0 bases and the J segment 6 bases; nucleotides outside the gene matches: 11. CDR3 in DNA: TGCGCCAGCAGCCAAGATCCCCAGGCGGGGGAGCGCGAGCAGTACTTC. Amino acids: CASSQDPQAGEREQYF.

The CDR3 sequence is CASSIQGGSYEQYF. In DNA, the CDR3 is TGTGCCAGTAGTATTCAGGGTGGGTCCTACGAGCAGTACTTC. The chain employs TRBV19 and TRBJ2-7; TRBD1 might be the D (5 bases). There are 14 residues in the CDR3. Germline CDR1 LNHDA, CDR2 SQIVND (reference sequence). Trimming removed 3 bases from V and 1 base from J, with 10 bases in between.

The chain has TRBV9 and TRBJ2-6; no clear D. Germline values: CDR1 SGDLS, CDR2 YYNGEE. This CDR3 has 16 amino acids. V was trimmed by 5 bases and J by 2 bases, leaving 14 bases between them. The DNA for the CDR3 is TGTGCCAGCAGTAGAAAGAGGAGCCCTGGGGCCAACGTCCTGACTTTC. Residues: CASSRKRSPGANVLTF.

This sequence joins TRBV6-5 and TRBJ1-1; D possibly corresponds to TRBD1 (6 bases). This CDR3 spans 14 amino acids. The germline V gene encodes CDR1 MNHEY and CDR2 SVGAGI. The V and J ends lost 5 bases and 1 base respectively, with 11 bases between them. As DNA, the CDR3 is TGTGCCAGCAGTCGCCAACAGGGGAACACTGAAGCTTTCTTT. This gives the protein CASSRQQGNTEAFF.

The chain has TRBV19 and TRBJ1-6; weak D call: TRBD1 (5 bases). This CDR3 has 14 residues. Germline CDR1 LNHDA, CDR2 SQIVND (reference sequence). The V end lost 2 bases, the J end lost 7 bases, and 9 bases lay between the germline ends. For the CDR3, the DNA is TGTGCCAGTAGTATACTTGGGGGGAATTCACCCCTCCACTTT. It translates to CASSILGGNSPLHF.

V gene TRBV6-2 or TRBV6-3 combines with J gene TRBJ2-3; a possible D gene is TRBD2 (6 bases). V shed 4 bases and J shed 0 bases, with 20 bases lying between them. Germline V gives CDR1 MNHEY, CDR2 SVGEGT. CDR3 size: 18 residues. The CDR3 spells CASSSLRGSGSSTDTQYF. The CDR3 DNA follows: TGTGCCAGCAGTTCCCTACGAGGTAGCGGATCTAGCACAGATACGCAGTATTTT.

This chain connects TRBV7-9 to TRBJ1-1; weak D call: TRBD1 (5 bases). There are 11 residues in the CDR3. The germline CDR1 and CDR2 sequences are SEHNR and FQNEAQ (reference sequence). Between the trimmed V and J ends, which lost 8 bases and 3 bases, there was a span of 7 bases. Here the CDR3 DNA reads TGTGCCAGCGGGGGGTACACTGAAGCTTTCTTT. This encodes CASGGYTEAFF.

The V and J genes are TRBV4-3 and TRBJ1-1; possible D gene TRBD1, 6 bases. The CDR3 has 14 residues. Trimming removed 0 bases from V and 8 bases from J, with 13 bases in between. Germline-derived CDR1 and CDR2 are LGHNA and YSLEER. The CDR3 sequence is CASSQEGWGQEAFF. The CDR3 coding sequence is TGCGCCAGCAGCCAAGAGGGGTGGGGACAAGAAGCTTTCTTT.

This clone was counted once. The V and J genes are TRBV5-8 and TRBJ2-3; 10 positions match TRBD2. The CDR3 is made up of 18 amino acids. CDR1 and CDR2 (germline): SGHTS, YDEGEE. With V trimmed by 3 bases and J by 1 base, 11 bases remained unmatched. The CDR3 region has the DNA TGTGCCAGCAGCTCGATATTCACTAGCGGGGCGGGCACAGATACGCAGTATTTT. Its translation: CASSSIFTSGAGTDTQYF.

This clone was observed a handful of times. The genes are TRBV3-1 (or the pseudogene TRBV3-2) and TRBJ1-6; D gene ambiguous. V was trimmed by 2 bases and J by 7 bases, leaving 9 bases between them. CDR3 size: 14 residues. CDR1 is LGHDT and CDR2 is YNNKEL in the germline V gene (reference sequence). CDR3 sequence (DNA): TGTGCCAGCAGCCAACGACATACCAATTCACCCCTCCACTTT. It specifies CASSQRHTNSPLHF.

The chain links TRBV6-2 or TRBV6-3 to TRBJ1-5, with TRBD1 identical over 7 bases. The CDR3 is made up of 16 amino acids. V was clipped by 2 bases and J by 1 base; unmatched bases: 5. Germline lookup yields CDR1 MNHEY and CDR2 SVGEGT. The CDR3 DNA reads TGTGCCAGCAGTTACAGAGGGGGCTTAAGCAATCAGCCCCAGCATTTT. The encoded protein is CASSYRGGLSNQPQHF.

This chain joins TRBV30 and TRBJ2-7; 7 nucleotides line up with TRBD2. This CDR3 comprises 14 residues. Germline CDR1 GTSNPN, CDR2 SVGIG (reference sequence). V dropped 2 bases and J dropped 3; count of bases not matched to a gene: 7. In nucleotides, the CDR3 is TGTGCCTGGAGTATCGAGCGGGGTTTCTACGAGCAGTACTTC. It codes for CAWSIERGFYEQYF.

The chain recombines TRBV10-3 with TRBJ1-1; 7 positions agree with TRBD1. The CDR3 sequence is 15 residues long. The V segment lost 0 bases and the J segment 4 bases; nucleotides outside the gene matches: 5. Germline V CDR1 and CDR2: ENHRY, SYGVKD. The DNA for the CDR3 is TGTGCCATCAGTGAGTCGCAGGGGGACCTCACTGAAGCTTTCTTT. Its translation is CAISESQGDLTEAFF.

The CDR3 coding sequence is TGTGCCAGCAGCTTCCCAGGGATCTCTGGAAACACCATATATTTT. Encoded protein: CASSFPGISGNTIYF. The rearrangement uses TRBV11-2 and TRBJ1-3; possible D gene TRBD1, 5 bases. CDR3 length: 15 amino acids. Germline CDR1 reads SGHAT; CDR2 reads FQNNGV. Trimming stripped 3 bases from V and 0 bases from J, with 9 bases between.

This chain connects TRBV5-1 to TRBJ2-7, with D perhaps TRBD2 (6 bases). Between the trimmed V and J ends, which lost 1 base and 2 bases, there was a span of 13 bases. The germline CDR1 and CDR2 sequences are SGHRS and YFSETQ. This CDR3 has 15 residues. CDR3 nucleotides: TGCGCCAGCAGCTTGACTGCTAGCGAGGCCTACGAGCAGTACTTC. Amino acid sequence: CASSLTASEAYEQYF. Based on the CDR3 plus reference TRBV5-1 and TRBJ2-7, the full variable domain is KAGVTQTPRYLIKTRGQQVTLSCSPISGHRSVSWYQQTPGQGLQFLFEYFSETQRNKGNFPGRFSGRQFSNSRSEMNVSTLELGDSALYLCASSLTASEAYEQYFGPGTRLTVT.

CDR3 bases: TGCGCCAGCAGCTTGACAGGGGACGCCTACGAGCAGTACTTC. Translated, it gives CASSLTGDAYEQYF. The V gene is TRBV5-1, the J gene TRBJ2-7, with 7 positions matching TRBD1. The CDR3 sequence is 14 residues long. Germline assignment: CDR1 SGHRS and CDR2 YFSETQ. Unmatched junction bases numbered 3, after V lost 1 base and J lost 2 bases.